One and the same sample provided the 21 T cell receptor beta chains below, sequenced in a study of cytomegalovirus exposure and HLA in healthy donors. Primers included in the PCR were 60 Vbeta and 13 Jbeta primers. This table comes from immunoSEQ multiplex PCR, and its TCRdb copy is limited to in-frame clones, with some not included. The sample includes roughly 200,000 clones, over 65% of them seen just once. Material for sequencing was PBMCs. The receptors originated from a man aged 55 to 69 in good health and CMV-seronegative.

The chain combines TRBV5-4 with TRBJ1-6; D might be TRBD1 (5 bases). CDR3 length: 14 amino acids. V shed 5 bases and J shed 7 bases, with 13 bases lying between them. Germline CDR1 SGHNT, CDR2 YYREEE (reference sequence). DNA of the CDR3: TGTGCCAGCAGTTTTGACAGAAGCAATTCACCCCTCCACTTT. It encodes CASSFDRSNSPLHF.

The V and J genes are TRBV7-2 and TRBJ2-7; 11 bases fit TRBD2. V was pared by 4 bases and J by 6 bases, with 17 bases of the junction left unmatched. CDR1 SGHTA and CDR2 FQGNSA come from the germline V gene. The CDR3 is 18 amino acids. The DNA of the CDR3 is TGTGCCAGCAGCTCGGTGTCCATTAGCGGGAGGGCCACTCGCGAGCAGTACTTC. Protein: CASSSVSISGRATREQYF.

This clone is a singleton in its sample. V and J are TRBV7-3 and TRBJ2-3; D is undetermined. Germline V CDR1 and CDR2: SGHTA, FQGTGA. V lost 5 bases to trimming and J lost 0 bases, with 6 bases between them. This CDR3 has 13 residues. Written as DNA, the CDR3 is TGTGCCAGCAGCGCCGGGAGCACAGATACGCAGTATTTT. Residues: CASSAGSTDTQYF.

The chain combines TRBV2 with TRBJ1-4, with D possibly matching TRBD1 (5 bases). Deletions cut 8 bases from V and 5 bases from J, with 12 bases between. The germline V gene has CDR1 SNHLY and CDR2 FYNNEI. There are 13 residues in the CDR3. Here the CDR3 reads CASQGQQNEKLFF. DNA for the CDR3: TGTGCCAGCCAGGGCCAACAGAATGAAAAACTGTTTTTT.

This rearrangement joins TRBV29-1 to TRBJ2-1, with a tentative D call TRBD2 (6 bases). Germline loops: CDR1 SQVTM, CDR2 ANQGSEA. V was shortened by 6 bases and J by 0 bases, with 15 bases between the two germline ends. The CDR3 consists of 15 residues. The CDR3 loop is CSVAAGGSSYNEQFF. CDR3 sequence (DNA): TGCAGCGTCGCAGCGGGCGGAAGCTCCTACAATGAGCAGTTCTTC.

The chain has TRBV7-2 and TRBJ1-1; D is ambiguous. Trimming shortened V by 1 base and J by 5 bases, and 17 bases separated the two germline ends. This CDR3 comprises 16 residues. The V gene's germline CDR1 is SGHTA and CDR2 FQGNSA. The chain's CDR3 is CASSLDGQPVWTEAFF. The DNA for the CDR3 is TGTGCCAGCAGCTTAGATGGGCAGCCCGTGTGGACTGAAGCTTTCTTT. The entire variable domain, with the rest obtained from reference TRBV7-2 and TRBJ1-1, is as follows: GAGVSQSPSNKVTEKGKDVELRCDPISGHTALYWYRQSLGQGLEFLIYFQGNSAPDKSGLPSDRFSAERTGGSVSTLTIQRTQQEDSAVYLCASSLDGQPVWTEAFFGQGTRLTVV.

The chain employs TRBV29-1 and TRBJ2-5; a possible D gene is TRBD1 (5 bases). The V end lost 6 bases, the J end lost 2 bases, and 10 bases lay between the germline ends. Germline V CDR1 and CDR2: SQVTM, ANQGSEA. This CDR3 region has 12 residues. CDR3 coding DNA: TGCAGCGTGGTCCAGGGACAAGAGACCCAGTACTTC. It specifies CSVVQGQETQYF.

This clone is a singleton in its sample. The chain uses TRBV7-6 and TRBJ1-2; the match to TRBD1 covers 8 bases. This CDR3 is built from 16 residues. J gave up 2 bases and V 1 base, and 6 bases lay outside the gene matches. Germline CDR1 SGHVS, CDR2 FNYEAQ. DNA of the CDR3: TGTGCCAGCAGCTTAGGCTCTGGACAGGGCAACTATGGCTACACCTTC. This codes for CASSLGSGQGNYGYTF.

On this clone: Other DNA sequences in the same sample also yield this CDR3. J is TRBJ1-2 and V is TRBV5-6; D uncertain. Germline V gene lookup returns CDR1 SGHDT and CDR2 YYEEEE. The CDR3 length is 13 residues. Trimming stripped 2 bases from V and 5 bases from J, with 10 bases between. Here the CDR3 reads CASSLGRGYGYTF. CDR3 DNA sequence: TGTGCCAGCAGCTTAGGCCGGGGATATGGCTACACCTTC.

The chain combines TRBV7-8 with TRBJ1-5, with 9 bases that match TRBD1. This CDR3 comprises 17 residues. Germline loops: CDR1 SGHVS, CDR2 FQNEAQ. Trimming at V came to 4 bases and at J to 7 bases, leaving 14 bases not matched to a gene. CDR3 in amino acids: CASSSHQPGQGQQPQHF. CDR3 nucleotide sequence: TGTGCCAGCAGCTCCCATCAACCGGGACAGGGTCAACAGCCCCAGCATTTT.

The rearrangement joins TRBV27 to TRBJ2-1; 13 nucleotides align to TRBD2. V lost 4 bases and J lost 9; bases outside the gene matches: 6. The CDR3 sequence is 15 residues long. Per the germline V gene, CDR1 is MNHEY and CDR2 is SMNVEV (reference sequence). In nucleotides, the CDR3 is TGTGCCAGCAGTTCCGGACTAGCGGGAGAACGTGAGCAGTTCTTC. This encodes CASSSGLAGEREQFF.

V is TRBV30 and J is TRBJ1-1; D is undetermined. V shed 0 bases and J shed 1 base, with 6 bases lying between them. The CDR3 is 13 amino acids. Germline V gene lookup returns CDR1 GTSNPN and CDR2 SVGIG (reference sequence). CDR3 sequence reads: CAWSVRENTEAFF. In DNA, the CDR3 is TGTGCCTGGAGTGTACGGGAGAACACTGAAGCTTTCTTT.

The CDR3 nucleotides are TGTGCCAGCAGGCGGCCGGGACAGCCGGCCTACGAGCAGTACTTC. Its translation is CASRRPGQPAYEQYF. V usage is TRBV6-1 and J usage is TRBJ2-7; 7 positions agree with TRBD1. CDR1 MNHNS and CDR2 SASEGT come from the germline V gene. The CDR3 has 15 residues. Unmatched junction bases numbered 10, after V lost 6 bases and J lost 2 bases.

The chain is built from TRBV9 and TRBJ1-3; possibly TRBD1 for D (6 bases). With 3 bases removed from V and 4 bases from J, the gap between germline ends came to 14 bases. The V gene's germline CDR1 is SGDLS and CDR2 YYNGEE. This CDR3 spans 15 amino acids. DNA for the CDR3: TGTGCCAGCAGCGGTCAGGGGCGCGCAGGAAACACCATATATTTT. Protein: CASSGQGRAGNTIYF.

In DNA, the CDR3 is TGTGCCAGTATTGGGTTGGCGGGGGGTCCGCCCGGGGAGCTGTTTTTT. Translating gives CASIGLAGGPPGELFF. The chain joins TRBV19 to TRBJ2-2; 8 bases align to TRBD2. This CDR3 region has 16 residues. The germline gives CDR1 LNHDA, CDR2 SQIVND (reference sequence). J gave up 6 bases and V 7 bases, and 13 bases lay outside the gene matches.

V is TRBV2 and J is TRBJ2-3; 12 positions agree with TRBD1. Germline V gene sequence: CDR1 SNHLY, CDR2 FYNNEI. CDR3 length equals 23 residues. Germline trimming cut 7 bases from V and 0 bases from J; bases unmatched to any gene: 26. The CDR3 DNA is TGTGCCAGCAAGACGCCGGGACAGGGGGCTTGGCATCGGAAAACAACTAGCACAGATACGCAGTATTTT. Protein sequence: CASKTPGQGAWHRKTTSTDTQYF.

The V and J genes are TRBV6-5 and TRBJ2-5; a weak D match, TRBD1 (7 bases). CDR3 length: 15 residues. Germline values: CDR1 MNHEY, CDR2 SVGAGI. The V end was cut by 6 bases, the J end by 5 bases, with 19 bases between. The CDR3 is CASSRLRGAGETQYF. The CDR3 DNA reads TGTGCCAGCAGCCGCCTCAGGGGGGCAGGGGAGACCCAGTACTTC.

This clone was recorded a few times. The DNA for the CDR3 is TGTGCCAGCACTAGCGGGGGGTGGGATACGCAGTATTTT. It specifies CASTSGGWDTQYF. This chain connects TRBV6-5 to TRBJ2-3; 11 bases fit TRBD2. The V gene's germline CDR1 is MNHEY and CDR2 SVGAGI. Unmatched junction bases numbered 3, after V lost 7 bases and J lost 6 bases. The CDR3 runs 13 residues.

A remark on this clone: At one of its ends the junction is not consistent with the germline gene, which may arise from a read error. The chain couples TRBV7-9 to TRBJ2-7; D is unclear. This CDR3 is built from 17 residues. The germline V gene encodes CDR1 SEHNR and CDR2 FQNEAQ (reference sequence). The CDR3 protein is CTSSPHPKIRQNYEQYF. The CDR3 region has the DNA TGTACCAGCAGCCCCCATCCAAAAATAAGACAAAACTACGAGCAGTACTTC.

This sequence joins TRBV6-1 and TRBJ1-3; 9 positions agree with TRBD1. Losses at the gene ends were 1 base for V and 4 bases for J; bases not matched to a gene: 5. The CDR3 totals 16 residues. Germline assignment: CDR1 MNHNS and CDR2 SASEGT. The CDR3, as DNA: TGTGCCAGCAGTGAAGTTACAGGGGGCTTGGGAAACACCATATATTTT. The encoded protein is CASSEVTGGLGNTIYF.

This clone has a single count. The chain is built from TRBV27 and TRBJ1-5; TRBD1 is a possible D gene (6 bases). Trimming shortened V by 6 bases and J by 7 bases, and 13 bases separated the two germline ends. CDR3 size: 13 residues. Germline lookup yields CDR1 MNHEY and CDR2 SMNVEV (reference sequence). This chain's CDR3 is CASRPGVWQPQHF. In DNA form, the CDR3 reads TGTGCCAGCAGACCAGGGGTTTGGCAGCCCCAGCATTTT.